This entry features one TCR beta chain sequence. This sample was included in a study of blood T cell repertoires in COVID-19. Study-wide context: The United States, Italy and Spain supplied acute and convalescent COVID-19 samples. T cells, B-cell-depleted T cells, or PBMCs provided the cDNA or gDNA that served as material.

Trimming removed 4 bases at V and 7 bases at J, with 10 bases between. Per the germline V gene, CDR1 is LNHDA and CDR2 is SQIVND (reference sequence). The CDR3 is made up of 13 amino acids. Original handling: Estimated nucleated cell counts came from reference gene primer amplification. Sequenced by immunoSEQ multiplex PCR; TCRdb stores in-frame clones only, minus some. V, J and clone size are taken as reported in that table, and D and trimming were inferred from the DNA itself. The top ten hold 8.5% to 12% of the sample, which has a few hundred thousand clones, roughly 86% seen once. Seattle patients were enrolled during active infection and followed longitudinally.

Sequenced: peripheral blood. The clonotype originates from a woman in her 30s with COVID-19, enrolled during active disease. The chain combines TRBV19 with TRBJ2-2; maybe TRBD1 (5 bases). CDR3 coding DNA: TGTGCCAGTAGTAGGCAGGGCGGCGGGGAGCTGTTTTTT. Its translation is CASSRQGGGELFF.